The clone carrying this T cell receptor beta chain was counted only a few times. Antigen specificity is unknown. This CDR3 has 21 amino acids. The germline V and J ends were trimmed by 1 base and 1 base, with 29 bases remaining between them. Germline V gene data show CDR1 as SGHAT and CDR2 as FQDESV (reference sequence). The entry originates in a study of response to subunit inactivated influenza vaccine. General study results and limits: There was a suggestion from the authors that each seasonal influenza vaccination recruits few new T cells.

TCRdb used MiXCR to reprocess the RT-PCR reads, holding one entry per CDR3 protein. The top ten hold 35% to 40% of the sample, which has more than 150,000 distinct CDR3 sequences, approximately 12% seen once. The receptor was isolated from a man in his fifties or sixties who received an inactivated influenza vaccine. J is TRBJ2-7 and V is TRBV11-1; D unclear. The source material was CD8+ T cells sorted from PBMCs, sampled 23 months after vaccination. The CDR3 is CASSLVFRSRTDPRKSYEQYF. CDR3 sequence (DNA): TGTGCCAGCAGCTTAGTTTTTCGAAGTCGGACGGATCCAAGAAAGTCCTACGAGCAGTACTTC.